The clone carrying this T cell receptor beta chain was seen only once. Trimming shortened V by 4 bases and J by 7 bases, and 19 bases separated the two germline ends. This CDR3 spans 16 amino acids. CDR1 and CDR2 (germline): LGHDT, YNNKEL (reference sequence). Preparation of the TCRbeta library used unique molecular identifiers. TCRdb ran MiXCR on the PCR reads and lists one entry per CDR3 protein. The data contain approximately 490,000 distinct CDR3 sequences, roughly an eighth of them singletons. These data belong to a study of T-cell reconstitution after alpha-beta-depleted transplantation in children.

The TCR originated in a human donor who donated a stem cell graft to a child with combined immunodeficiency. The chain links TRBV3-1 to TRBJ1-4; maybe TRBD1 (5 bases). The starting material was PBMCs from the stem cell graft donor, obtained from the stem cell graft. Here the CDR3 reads CASSPQPRAASEKLFF. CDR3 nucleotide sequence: TGTGCCAGCAGCCCCCAGCCCAGGGCGGCGAGTGAAAAACTGTTTTTT.